This entry lists 8 T cell receptor beta chains sequenced from one sample in a study of blood T cell repertoires in COVID-19. Measured with immunoSEQ multiplex PCR; TCRdb has only the in-frame clones, and not every one. The table includes tens of thousands of clones, 65% to 85% detected once. The sample was peripheral blood. Receptor source: a man aged 35-49 years with acute or convalescent COVID-19.

This chain connects TRBV18 to TRBJ2-2, with D unresolved. V dropped 0 bases and J dropped 6 bases, with 8 bases sitting between them. The germline V gene has CDR1 KGHSH and CDR2 LQKENI. The CDR3 runs to 14 residues. The CDR3 DNA is TGTGCCAGCTCACCACCTAGTTCGGCCGGGGAGCTGTTTTTT. Protein product: CASSPPSSAGELFF.

The genes are TRBV27 and TRBJ1-2; TRBD1 matches 10 bases. This CDR3 region has 14 residues. V gave up 8 bases and J gave up 2 bases; unmatched junction bases: 5. CDR1 is MNHEY and CDR2 is SMNVEV in the germline V gene (reference sequence). The chain's CDR3 is CASGRQGANYGYTF. In nucleotides, the CDR3 is TGTGCCAGCGGAAGACAGGGGGCGAACTATGGCTACACCTTC.

J is TRBJ2-3 and V is TRBV14, with D perhaps matching TRBD1 (5 bases). Deletions cut 2 bases from V and 3 bases from J, with 12 bases between. Germline CDR1 and CDR2: SGHDN and FVKESK. The length of the CDR3 is 15 residues. CDR3 amino acids: CASSQFRGRTDTQYF. The CDR3 DNA reads TGTGCCAGCAGCCAATTTAGGGGCAGGACAGATACGCAGTATTTT.

This clone was picked up one time. The V and J genes are TRBV3-1 (or the pseudogene TRBV3-2) and TRBJ2-4; D is uncertain. The CDR3 runs to 14 residues. CDR1 and CDR2 from the germline V gene are LGHDT and YNNKEL (reference sequence). V lost 4 bases and J 3 bases, leaving 10 bases between the germline ends. For the CDR3, the DNA is TGTGCCAGCAGCCGAAACAGCTACAAAAACATTCAGTACTTC. Translation: CASSRNSYKNIQYF.

This clone was found a few times. The chain employs TRBV6-5 and TRBJ1-1, with D uncertain. Germline V gene sequence: CDR1 MNHEY, CDR2 SVGAGI. The V gene lost 6 bases and the J gene lost 8 bases, with 10 bases spanning the gap. The CDR3 length is 11 residues. CDR3 coding DNA: TGTGCCAGCAGGCAGAAATACGAAGCTTTCTTT. Translation: CASRQKYEAFF.

The chain employs TRBV11-3 and TRBJ1-5; 9 bases match TRBD1. J gave up 7 bases and V 3 bases, and 10 bases lay outside the gene matches. From germline, CDR1 is SGHNT and CDR2 YENEEA. This CDR3 region has 16 residues. This CDR3 reads CASSFGVDRGKQPQHF. As DNA, the CDR3 is TGTGCCAGCAGCTTTGGGGTGGACAGGGGAAAACAGCCCCAGCATTTT.

V usage is TRBV19 and J usage is TRBJ2-3, with 7 bases aligning to TRBD2. CDR3 size: 14 residues. Per germline, CDR1 LNHDA and CDR2 SQIVND (reference sequence). V was clipped by 4 bases and J by 4 bases; unmatched bases: 5. CDR3: CASSTRDYPDTQYF. CDR3 in DNA: TGTGCCAGTAGTACCCGGGACTATCCAGATACGCAGTATTTT.

A remark on this clone: A junction end diverges from the germline sequence, so it may reflect a read error. The chain combines TRBV5-5 with TRBJ1-2; weak D call: TRBD1 (6 bases). The CDR3 is made up of 14 amino acids. Per germline, CDR1 SGHKS and CDR2 YYEKEE (reference sequence). DNA for the CDR3: TGTGCCAGCAGTTTGGGATCCGGGGGGGCAGGCTACACCTTC. Residues: CASSLGSGGAGYTF.